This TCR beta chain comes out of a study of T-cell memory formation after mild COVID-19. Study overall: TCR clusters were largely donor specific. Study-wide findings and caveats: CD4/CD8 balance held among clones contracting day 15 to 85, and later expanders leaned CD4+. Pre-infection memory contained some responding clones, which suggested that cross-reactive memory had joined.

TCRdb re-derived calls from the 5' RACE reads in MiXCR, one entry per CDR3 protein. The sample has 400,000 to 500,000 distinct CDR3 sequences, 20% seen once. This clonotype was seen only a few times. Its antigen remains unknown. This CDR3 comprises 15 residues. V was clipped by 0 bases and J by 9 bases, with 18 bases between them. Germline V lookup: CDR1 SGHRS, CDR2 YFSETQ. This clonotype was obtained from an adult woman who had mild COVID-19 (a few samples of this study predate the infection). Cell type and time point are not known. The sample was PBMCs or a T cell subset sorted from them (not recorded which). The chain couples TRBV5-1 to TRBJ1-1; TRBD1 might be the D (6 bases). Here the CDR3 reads CASSLEQGGDWKAFF. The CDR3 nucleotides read TGCGCCAGCAGCTTGGAACAAGGGGGTGATTGGAAAGCTTTCTTT.